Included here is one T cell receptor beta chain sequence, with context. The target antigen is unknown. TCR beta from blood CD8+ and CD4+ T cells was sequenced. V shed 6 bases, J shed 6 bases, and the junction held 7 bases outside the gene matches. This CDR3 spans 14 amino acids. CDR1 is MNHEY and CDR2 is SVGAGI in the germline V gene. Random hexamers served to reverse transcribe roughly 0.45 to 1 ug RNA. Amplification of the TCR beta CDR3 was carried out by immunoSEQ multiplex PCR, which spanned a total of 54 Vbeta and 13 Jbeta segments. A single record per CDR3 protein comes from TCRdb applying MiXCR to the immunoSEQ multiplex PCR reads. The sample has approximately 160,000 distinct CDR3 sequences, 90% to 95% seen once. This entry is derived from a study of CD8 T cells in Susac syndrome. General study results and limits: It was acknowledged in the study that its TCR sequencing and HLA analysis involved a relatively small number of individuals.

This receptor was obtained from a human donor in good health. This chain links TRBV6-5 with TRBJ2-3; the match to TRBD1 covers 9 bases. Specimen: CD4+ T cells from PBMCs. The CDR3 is CASSSGTGRDTQYF. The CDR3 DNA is TGTGCCAGCAGCTCTGGGACAGGGAGGGATACGCAGTATTTT.